These 30 T cell receptor beta chains share one sample of origin, sequenced in a study of cytomegalovirus exposure and HLA in healthy donors. The PCR made use of 60 Vbeta and 13 Jbeta primers. Data came from immunoSEQ multiplex PCR; TCRdb stores just in-frame clones and leaves some out. This table has roughly 190,000 clones, just under 80% appearing once. The sequencing input was PBMCs. The receptor source for this set is a female donor in good health and CMV-seronegative.

The CDR3 bases are TGTGCTAGTGGTTTGCTCGGTTCCAATCAGCCCCAGCATTTT. This gives the protein CASGLLGSNQPQHF. The chain has TRBV12-5 and TRBJ1-5; D gene unclear. This CDR3 spans 14 amino acids. Trimming cost V 2 bases and J 3 bases, with 8 bases left between them. Germline CDR1 reads LGHNT; CDR2 reads FRNRAP.

Note on this clone: Mismatch with germline at one junction end may stem from a read error. This rearrangement joins TRBV2 to TRBJ1-1, with 7 positions matching TRBD1. Per the germline V gene, CDR1 is SNHLY and CDR2 is FYNNEI. CDR3 length: 15 residues. CDR3 DNA: TGTGCCAGCAGAGAAGGGTTTATACGGGACAGCGAAGCTTTCTTT. It specifies CASREGFIRDSEAFF.

The rearrangement joins TRBV11-2 to TRBJ1-2, with 10 bases lining up with TRBD1. This CDR3 has 15 residues. Trimming at V came to 6 bases and at J to 6 bases, leaving 10 bases not matched to a gene. Germline V gene data show CDR1 as SGHAT and CDR2 as FQNNGV. CDR3 residues: CASREWKGTGDGYTF. CDR3 coding DNA: TGTGCCAGCAGGGAATGGAAAGGGACAGGGGATGGCTACACCTTC. The complete variable domain, with remaining parts taken from reference TRBV11-2 and TRBJ1-2, reads EAGVAQSPRYKIIEKRQSVAFWCNPISGHATLYWYQQILGQGPKLLIQFQNNGVVDDSQLPKDRFSAERLKGVDSTLKIQPAKLEDSAVYLCASREWKGTGDGYTFGSGTRLTVV.

The chain combines TRBV5-6 with TRBJ1-5; D possibly corresponds to TRBD1 (6 bases). Germline CDR1 SGHDT, CDR2 YYEEEE. This CDR3 has 14 residues. V lost 7 bases and J lost 2, with 13 bases in between. Written as DNA, the CDR3 is TGTGCCAGCCAGCAGGGGCCAGGCAATCAGCCCCAGCATTTT. This encodes CASQQGPGNQPQHF. Filled out from reference TRBV5-6 and TRBJ1-5, the complete variable domain reads DAGVTQSPTHLIKTRGQQVTLRCSPKSGHDTVSWYQQALGQGPQFIFQYYEEEERQRGNFPDRFSGHQFPNYSSELNVNALLLGDSALYLCASQQGPGNQPQHFGDGTRLSIL.

The CDR3 bases are TGTGCCAGCAGGGGGACAGGGATCAATCAGCCCCAGCATTTT. As protein: CASRGTGINQPQHF. The chain uses TRBV6-5 and TRBJ1-5, with TRBD1 identical over 9 bases. The trim removed 6 bases at V and 3 bases at J, leaving 3 bases unmatched. The CDR3 totals 14 residues. Germline-derived CDR1 and CDR2 are MNHEY and SVGAGI.

This chain's CDR3 is CASVVDSLFPDSEAFF. The CDR3 DNA reads as TGTGCCAGCGTGGTGGACAGCCTATTTCCGGACAGCGAAGCTTTCTTT. The V gene is TRBV7-8, the J gene TRBJ1-1, with D maybe TRBD1 (6 bases). V was pared by 8 bases and J by 8 bases, with 27 bases between. Germline lookup yields CDR1 SGHVS and CDR2 FQNEAQ. The CDR3 totals 16 residues.

The V call is TRBV27, the J call TRBJ1-1; TRBD1 aligns across 11 bases. This CDR3 spans 14 amino acids. J lost 10 bases, V lost 0 bases, and 4 bases had no gene match. Germline values: CDR1 MNHEY, CDR2 SMNVEV (reference sequence). Here the CDR3 reads CASSLSGQGAGAFF. The CDR3 DNA reads TGTGCCAGCAGTTTATCCGGACAGGGGGCGGGAGCTTTCTTT.

This chain connects TRBV9 to TRBJ2-1; a weak D match, TRBD1 (6 bases). CDR3 length: 15 residues. Germline CDR1 and CDR2: SGDLS and YYNGEE. V lost 5 bases and J lost 7, with 19 bases in between. DNA of the CDR3: TGTGCCAGCAGTGGGAGTCCGGGACACCGGAATGAGCAGTTCTTC. Protein product: CASSGSPGHRNEQFF.

This chain links TRBV2 with TRBJ2-7; D might be TRBD2 (6 bases). CDR1 is SNHLY, CDR2 FYNNEI, per germline. CDR3 length: 12 residues. V dropped 7 bases and J dropped 4 bases, with 11 bases sitting between them. The CDR3 sequence: CASTRDGYEQYF. The CDR3 DNA reads as TGTGCCAGCACGCGGGATGGATACGAGCAGTACTTC.

V and J are TRBV5-1 and TRBJ2-1; TRBD2 matches 7 bases. Unmatched junction bases numbered 3, after V lost 4 bases and J lost 5 bases. The germline CDR1 and CDR2 sequences are SGHRS and YFSETQ. This CDR3 comprises 13 residues. The CDR3 DNA follows: TGCGCCAGCAGCGGGAGGGGAAACAATGAGCAGTTCTTC. It is translated as CASSGRGNNEQFF.

The chain has TRBV5-6 and TRBJ1-2, with 8 bases identical to TRBD1. Per the germline V gene, CDR1 is SGHDT and CDR2 is YYEEEE. There are 12 residues in the CDR3. Losses at the gene ends were 4 bases for V and 7 bases for J; bases not matched to a gene: 3. The DNA for the CDR3 is TGTGCCAGCAGCCAGACAGGGGTTGGCTACACCTTC. It codes for CASSQTGVGYTF. The full variable domain, rest sourced from reference TRBV5-6 and TRBJ1-2, is DAGVTQSPTHLIKTRGQQVTLRCSPKSGHDTVSWYQQALGQGPQFIFQYYEEEERQRGNFPDRFSGHQFPNYSSELNVNALLLGDSALYLCASSQTGVGYTFGSGTRLTVV.

This clone was seen a single time. V and J are TRBV18 and TRBJ1-3; D might be TRBD1 (6 bases). Germline V gives CDR1 KGHSH, CDR2 LQKENI. The CDR3 totals 15 residues. Trimming pared 0 bases from V and 2 bases from J, leaving 8 bases between. The CDR3 DNA follows: TGTGCCAGCTCACCACCCGGACAGACTGGAAACACCATATATTTT. This translates into CASSPPGQTGNTIYF.

V gene TRBV7-8 combines with J gene TRBJ1-2; 9 nucleotides agree with TRBD1. The CDR3 is made up of 15 amino acids. The trim removed 5 bases at V and 4 bases at J, leaving 8 bases unmatched. Germline V lookup: CDR1 SGHVS, CDR2 FQNEAQ. The CDR3 nucleotides are TGTGCCAGCAGCCCGACCGGGACAGGGTTCTATGGCTACACCTTC. Its translation: CASSPTGTGFYGYTF.

CDR3 nucleotide sequence: TGTGCCAGCAGCTCCCGGACTAATCAAGAGACCCAGTACTTC. Its protein is CASSSRTNQETQYF. The chain recombines TRBV11-3 with TRBJ2-5; D is perhaps TRBD2 (6 bases). CDR3 length equals 14 residues. The germline V gene encodes CDR1 SGHNT and CDR2 YENEEA. V lost 4 bases to trimming and J lost 2 bases, with 11 bases between them.

The chain couples TRBV14 to TRBJ2-1, with D tentatively TRBD2 (5 bases). V gave up 1 base and J gave up 2 bases, with 12 bases separating them. CDR3 length equals 16 residues. CDR1 SGHDN and CDR2 FVKESK come from the germline V gene. CDR3 DNA sequence: TGTGCCAGCAGCCAAGGGAGGCGGTTCGCCTACAATGAGCAGTTCTTC. Its translation: CASSQGRRFAYNEQFF. Full variable domain (remainder filled in from reference TRBV14 and TRBJ2-1): EAGVTQFPSHSVIEKGQTVTLRCDPISGHDNLYWYRRVMGKEIKFLLHFVKESKQDESGMPNNRFLAERTGGTYSTLKVQPAELEDSGVYFCASSQGRRFAYNEQFFGPGTRLTVL.

This clone was counted a single time. The chain has TRBV28 and TRBJ2-1; 10 bases agree with TRBD2. The CDR3 length is 16 residues. Per germline, CDR1 MDHEN and CDR2 SYDVKM. The V segment lost 11 bases and the J segment 4 bases; nucleotides outside the gene matches: 14. CDR3 nucleotides: TGTGCCGCCCAAAATGAACCGGGACTAGCGTACAATGAGCAGTTCTTC. This codes for CAAQNEPGLAYNEQFF.

The rearrangement joins TRBV9 to TRBJ2-7; 7 nucleotides match TRBD2. This CDR3 has 15 residues. From germline, CDR1 is SGDLS and CDR2 YYNGEE. Trimming at V came to 4 bases and at J to 2 bases, leaving 9 bases not matched to a gene. In nucleotides, the CDR3 is TGTGCCAGCAGCCCGGGGAGGGACTCGGCCTACGAGCAGTACTTC. Amino acids: CASSPGRDSAYEQYF.

J is TRBJ2-7 and V is TRBV27; unclear D gene. CDR3 size: 15 residues. Trimming took off 6 bases at V and 0 bases at J, with 15 bases between the two ends. CDR1 is MNHEY and CDR2 is SMNVEV in the germline V gene (reference sequence). The CDR3 bases are TGTGCCAGCAGCCCCGCGGTTGGCGCCTCCTACGAGCAGTACTTC. Residues: CASSPAVGASYEQYF.

This chain links TRBV7-3 with TRBJ2-6; 8 bases are shared with TRBD2. CDR1 and CDR2 (germline): SGHTA, FQGTGA. J lost 4 bases, V lost 1 base, and 12 bases had no gene match. The CDR3 runs 19 residues. CDR3 nucleotide sequence: TGTGCCAGCAGCTTAAAAGGCCCAGCGGGAGCACTAGGGGCCAACGTCCTGACTTTC. Residues: CASSLKGPAGALGANVLTF.

The J gene is TRBJ1-3, the V gene TRBV2; weak D call: TRBD1 (5 bases). Germline assignment: CDR1 SNHLY and CDR2 FYNNEI. The CDR3 covers 15 residues. Trimming stripped 6 bases from V and 0 bases from J, with 12 bases between. The CDR3: CASRQRGFSGNTIYF. In DNA form, the CDR3 reads TGTGCCAGCAGGCAAAGGGGATTCTCTGGAAACACCATATATTTT. Together with reference TRBV2 and TRBJ1-3, the CDR3 gives the full variable domain: EPEVTQTPSHQVTQMGQEVILRCVPISNHLYFYWYRQILGQKVEFLVSFYNNEISEKSEIFDDQFSVERPDGSNFTLKIRSTKLEDSAMYFCASRQRGFSGNTIYFGEGSWLTVV.

This chain links TRBV27 with TRBJ2-7, with TRBD1 matching over 9 bases. After removal of 5 bases from V and 4 bases from J, the junction contained 6 bases not matched to a gene. Germline values: CDR1 MNHEY, CDR2 SMNVEV (reference sequence). The CDR3 has 14 amino acids. The CDR3 region is CASSVGTGIYEQYF. CDR3 nucleotide sequence: TGTGCCAGCAGTGTCGGGACAGGGATATACGAGCAGTACTTC.

The V gene is TRBV30, the J gene TRBJ1-2; 8 nucleotides match TRBD1. Germline values: CDR1 GTSNPN, CDR2 SVGIG (reference sequence). V was clipped by 0 bases and J by 0 bases; unmatched bases: 0. The CDR3 is made up of 14 amino acids. The chain's CDR3 is CAWSVQGANYGYTF. The CDR3 coding sequence is TGTGCCTGGAGTGTACAGGGGGCTAACTATGGCTACACCTTC.

V and J are TRBV5-6 and TRBJ2-5; unclear D gene. Per the germline V gene, CDR1 is SGHDT and CDR2 is YYEEEE. V lost 0 bases and J lost 5, with 14 bases in between. There are 15 residues in the CDR3. The CDR3, as DNA: TGTGCCAGCAGCTTGGCAGGCCCACTCCGGGAGACCCAGTACTTC. Protein sequence: CASSLAGPLRETQYF.

The gene calls are TRBV11-3 and TRBJ2-2, with TRBD1 matching over 9 bases. The CDR3 is made up of 16 amino acids. Losses at the gene ends were 5 bases for V and 0 bases for J; bases not matched to a gene: 4. Germline V lookup: CDR1 SGHNT, CDR2 YENEEA. The CDR3 loop reads CASSADRGANTGELFF. CDR3 nucleotides: TGTGCCAGCAGCGCGGACAGGGGTGCGAACACCGGGGAGCTGTTTTTT.

The rearrangement joins TRBV4-3 to TRBJ2-1, with a tentative D call TRBD1 (6 bases). The CDR3 covers 18 residues. The V end lost 2 bases, the J end lost 6 bases, and 23 bases lay between the germline ends. Germline V CDR1 and CDR2: LGHNA, YSLEER. The CDR3: CASSQFYSRGSLSNEQFF. The CDR3 DNA sequence: TGCGCCAGCAGCCAATTCTATAGCAGGGGATCCCTAAGCAATGAGCAGTTCTTC.

This chain connects TRBV5-1 to TRBJ2-2, with unresolved D. The V gene's germline CDR1 is SGHRS and CDR2 YFSETQ. CDR3 length: 12 residues. The germline V and J ends were trimmed by 5 bases and 3 bases, with 5 bases remaining between them. CDR3 in amino acids: CASRSYTGELFF. CDR3 sequence (DNA): TGCGCCAGCAGGTCGTACACCGGGGAGCTGTTTTTT.

This clone was counted only a few times. The gene calls are TRBV5-1 and TRBJ1-5, with D possibly matching TRBD1 (5 bases). The V end was cut by 5 bases, the J end by 0 bases, with 9 bases between. There are 14 residues in the CDR3. Germline V gives CDR1 SGHRS, CDR2 YFSETQ. The CDR3 protein is CASSPDSSNQPQHF. CDR3 in DNA: TGCGCCAGCAGTCCAGACAGTAGCAATCAGCCCCAGCATTTT.

V gene TRBV27 combines with J gene TRBJ2-3; TRBD2 matches at 7 bases. Germline V CDR1 and CDR2: MNHEY, SMNVEV (reference sequence). The CDR3 has 15 residues. After removal of 4 bases from V and 0 bases from J, the junction contained 4 bases not matched to a gene. This chain's CDR3 is CASSSPAGSTDTQYF. In nucleotides, the CDR3 is TGTGCCAGCAGTTCCCCAGCGGGGAGCACAGATACGCAGTATTTT.

The rearrangement joins TRBV13 to TRBJ1-2, with TRBD1 matching 8 bases. Trimming took 6 bases from V and 3 from J; bases not matched to a gene: 6. Germline CDR1 PRHDT, CDR2 FYEKMQ (reference sequence). There are 14 residues in the CDR3. The CDR3 region is CASRRTGSYYGYTF. The CDR3 DNA follows: TGTGCCAGCAGAAGGACAGGGTCTTACTATGGCTACACCTTC. Drawing the rest from reference TRBV13 and TRBJ1-2, the complete variable domain is AAGVIQSPRHLIKEKRETATLKCYPIPRHDTVYWYQQGPGQDPQFLISFYEKMQSDKGSIPDRFSAQQFSDYHSELNMSSLELGDSALYFCASRRTGSYYGYTFGSGTRLTVV.

The chain is built from TRBV13 and TRBJ1-4; the D gene is possibly TRBD1 (5 bases). The V end lost 7 bases, the J end lost 0 bases, and 12 bases lay between the germline ends. This CDR3 region has 15 residues. The germline V gene has CDR1 PRHDT and CDR2 FYEKMQ (reference sequence). The CDR3 is CASTLEGATNEKLFF. The CDR3, as DNA: TGTGCCAGCACCCTAGAAGGGGCAACTAATGAAAAACTGTTTTTT.